Each of the 20 T cell receptor beta chains below was sequenced from the same sample in a study of blood T cells in healthy people across ages. PCR was performed a second time for roughly 7 to 12 cycles using a sample-barcoded 5' primer and a J-beta primer mix. TCRdb passed the 5' RACE reads through MiXCR, listing each CDR3 protein once. The sample yields around 690,000 distinct CDR3 sequences, roughly 53% seen once. Sequenced sample: blood. Every receptor here comes from a man in his fifties or sixties in good health.

There are a few counts of this clonotype. The chain links TRBV20-1 to TRBJ2-7; 12 bases agree with TRBD2. J was trimmed by 0 bases and V by 3 bases; bases with no gene match: 3. The CDR3 contains 15 residues. CDR1 is DFQATT and CDR2 is SNEGSKA in the germline V gene (reference sequence). The CDR3 DNA follows: TGCAGTGCTAGGTTGACTAGCGGGGGCTCCTACGAGCAGTACTTC. This sequence encodes CSARLTSGGSYEQYF.

CDR3 protein: CSAPLTENYGYTF. The CDR3 DNA reads as TGCAGTGCTCCTTTAACCGAAAACTATGGCTACACCTTC. The rearrangement links TRBV20-1 to TRBJ1-2; D is uncertain. The CDR3 is 13 amino acids. V lost 5 bases, J lost 2 bases, and 12 bases lay in between. The germline V gene has CDR1 DFQATT and CDR2 SNEGSKA (reference sequence).

This clonotype occurred a few times. The CDR3 DNA follows: TGTGCCAGCTCACCACGGGGACTAGCGGGGTTATACGAGCAGTACTTC. It yields the protein CASSPRGLAGLYEQYF. The chain couples TRBV18 to TRBJ2-7; 13 bases fit TRBD2. This CDR3 comprises 16 residues. CDR1 and CDR2 (germline): KGHSH, LQKENI. V lost 1 base and J lost 4; bases outside the gene matches: 4. Full variable domain (outside the CDR3, taken from reference TRBV18 and TRBJ2-7): NAGVMQNPRHLVRRRGQEARLRCSPMKGHSHVYWYRQLPEEGLKFMVYLQKENIIDESGMPKERFSAEFPKEGPSILRIQQVVRGDSAAYFCASSPRGLAGLYEQYFGPGTRLTVT.

This clonotype was counted only a few times. The rearrangement links TRBV5-1 to TRBJ2-3; D unclear. CDR3 length: 14 amino acids. From germline, CDR1 is SGHRS and CDR2 YFSETQ. V was trimmed by 6 bases and J by 0 bases, leaving 11 bases between them. In DNA, the CDR3 is TGCGCCAGCAACCCAGACCACAGCACAGATACGCAGTATTTT. Its translation: CASNPDHSTDTQYF.

The sample holds a few counts of this clonotype. The chain uses TRBV29-1 and TRBJ2-1, with TRBD2 as a possible D gene (7 bases). The J call may be incorrect, as the DNA end agrees better with TRBJ2-7. Germline CDR1 reads SQVTM; CDR2 reads ANQGSEA. This CDR3 region has 14 residues. CDR3 loop: CSVDGGRAYNEQYF. CDR3 in DNA: TGCAGCGTTGACGGGGGGCGCGCCTACAATGAGCAGTACTTC.

This clonotype was detected only a few times. V gene TRBV7-2 combines with J gene TRBJ2-7; D unresolved. V was cut by 4 bases and J by 6 bases, with 16 bases left in between. In germline, CDR1 is SGHTA, CDR2 FQGNSA. The CDR3 loop spans 14 amino acids. The DNA of the CDR3 is TGTGCCAGCAGCTCACGACCGCTAATTGGCGAGCAGTACTTC. Protein sequence: CASSSRPLIGEQYF. Supplemented by reference TRBV7-2 and TRBJ2-7, the full variable domain reads GAGVSQSPSNKVTEKGKDVELRCDPISGHTALYWYRQSLGQGLEFLIYFQGNSAPDKSGLPSDRFSAERTGGSVSTLTIQRTQQEDSAVYLCASSSRPLIGEQYFGPGTRLTVT.

The gene calls are TRBV6-5 and TRBJ2-7, with unresolved D. V lost 2 bases and J lost 2, with 10 bases in between. The CDR3 consists of 14 residues. CDR1 is MNHEY, CDR2 SVGAGI, per germline. This CDR3 is CASSYGSSPYEQYF. The CDR3 bases are TGTGCCAGCAGTTACGGTAGCTCTCCCTACGAGCAGTACTTC.

This clonotype was found once. The gene calls are TRBV7-9 and TRBJ2-5; possibly TRBD1 for D (5 bases). The V end lost 6 bases, the J end lost 3 bases, and 23 bases lay between the germline ends. Germline V gene lookup returns CDR1 SEHNR and CDR2 FQNEAQ (reference sequence). This CDR3 comprises 17 residues. In DNA, the CDR3 is TGTGCCAGCAGTTCCAGAGGCCCCGCTCAAGGGGAAGAGACCCAGTACTTC. As protein: CASSSRGPAQGEETQYF.

Points on this clonotype: At one end the junction does not follow the germline gene, possibly because of a read error. The chain has TRBV3-1 and TRBJ2-5; 9 positions agree with TRBD1. The CDR3 contains 13 residues. CDR1 is LGHDT, CDR2 YNNKEL, per germline (reference sequence). CDR3 sequence reads: CAGSRQGVSEQYF. In DNA form, the CDR3 reads TGTGCCGGCAGCCGACAGGGGGTTAGTGAGCAGTACTTC.

The CDR3 sequence is CATSDSADHNEQFF. The CDR3 DNA follows: TGTGCCACCAGTGATTCGGCGGACCACAATGAGCAGTTCTTC. The chain carries TRBV24-1 and TRBJ2-1; D gene ambiguous. This CDR3 region has 14 residues. Trimming took 2 bases from V and 5 from J, leaving 9 bases between them. Germline V gene lookup returns CDR1 KGHDR and CDR2 SFDVKD.

The V gene is TRBV18, the J gene TRBJ2-1, with D unresolved. Trimming left V 2 bases short and J 9 bases short, with 8 bases between. This CDR3 spans 12 amino acids. Germline V gives CDR1 KGHSH, CDR2 LQKENI. CDR3 region: CASSPGFGEQFF. The CDR3 coding sequence is TGTGCCAGCTCACCAGGGTTTGGTGAGCAGTTCTTC.

The rearrangement uses TRBV18 and TRBJ2-7; 7 bases are shared with TRBD1. The V segment lost 3 bases and the J segment 2 bases; nucleotides outside the gene matches: 7. Per germline, CDR1 KGHSH and CDR2 LQKENI. The CDR3 has 15 residues. In nucleotides, the CDR3 is TGTGCCAGCTCACCCCCGACAGGGTCCCCCTACGAGCAGTACTTC. The encoded protein is CASSPPTGSPYEQYF. The full variable domain, its missing parts supplied by reference TRBV18 and TRBJ2-7, is NAGVMQNPRHLVRRRGQEARLRCSPMKGHSHVYWYRQLPEEGLKFMVYLQKENIIDESGMPKERFSAEFPKEGPSILRIQQVVRGDSAAYFCASSPPTGSPYEQYFGPGTRLTVT.

V gene TRBV25-1 combines with J gene TRBJ1-6; weak D call: TRBD1 (5 bases). Between the trimmed V and J ends, which lost 4 bases and 7 bases, there was a span of 14 bases. The CDR3 totals 15 residues. Per the germline V gene, CDR1 is MGHDK and CDR2 is SYGVNS. CDR3 coding DNA: TGTGCCAGCAGTGCGGATGGGCAGGGCAATTCACCCCTCCACTTT. This translates into CASSADGQGNSPLHF.

This clonotype appeared a few times. The chain combines TRBV29-1 with TRBJ2-1; D gene uncertain. Germline values: CDR1 SQVTM, CDR2 ANQGSEA. The CDR3 consists of 15 residues. V was clipped by 6 bases and J by 0 bases, with 15 bases between them. The CDR3 nucleotides are TGCAGCGTCCAACACCATGGAGACTCCTACAATGAGCAGTTCTTC. Its protein is CSVQHHGDSYNEQFF.

The rearrangement joins TRBV3-1 to TRBJ2-4; possible D gene TRBD1, 6 bases. V was clipped by 4 bases and J by 2 bases, with 9 bases between them. Germline V gene data show CDR1 as LGHDT and CDR2 as YNNKEL (reference sequence). This CDR3 has 14 amino acids. CDR3 nucleotide sequence: TGTGCCAGCAGCCTCAGGGGTTCCAAAAACATTCAGTACTTC. Its translation is CASSLRGSKNIQYF.

This clonotype was counted a few times. CDR3: CSVEPQGIYTDTQYF. The CDR3 DNA reads TGCAGCGTTGAGCCCCAGGGTATCTACACAGATACGCAGTATTTT. This chain uses TRBV29-1 with TRBJ2-3; D may be TRBD1 (5 bases). The CDR3 is 15 residues long. Germline CDR1 SQVTM, CDR2 ANQGSEA. V shed 3 bases and J shed 2 bases, with 15 bases lying between them.

V usage is TRBV6-2 or TRBV6-3 and J usage is TRBJ1-2, with 7 bases matching TRBD1. V was pared by 5 bases and J by 3 bases, with 6 bases of the junction left unmatched. This CDR3 is built from 14 residues. Germline V gene sequence: CDR1 MNHEY, CDR2 SVGEGT. The DNA for the CDR3 is TGTGCCAGCAGTCCGACAGGGCAACACTATGGCTACACCTTC. Translating it yields CASSPTGQHYGYTF.

The chain carries TRBV20-1 and TRBJ2-1, with 8 bases identical to TRBD2. CDR1 DFQATT and CDR2 SNEGSKA come from the germline V gene (reference sequence). The trim removed 0 bases at V and 7 bases at J, leaving 11 bases unmatched. The CDR3 extends over 16 amino acids. The CDR3: CSARDRSGGNGNEQFF. The DNA for the CDR3 is TGCAGTGCTAGAGACCGCAGCGGGGGAAATGGGAATGAGCAGTTCTTC.

The rearrangement joins TRBV7-9 to TRBJ1-6; possibly TRBD1 for D (5 bases). The CDR3 consists of 15 residues. Trimming cost V 4 bases and J 9 bases, with 16 bases left between them. Germline lookup yields CDR1 SEHNR and CDR2 FQNEAQ (reference sequence). The CDR3 is CASSSTGGVGSPLHF. The CDR3 bases are TGTGCCAGCAGCTCGACCGGGGGGGTGGGTTCACCCCTCCACTTT.

The chain combines TRBV18 with TRBJ2-1, with D hard to call. CDR3 length: 14 amino acids. Germline CDR1 is KGHSH and CDR2 is LQKENI. V lost 6 bases, J lost 9 bases, and 18 bases lay in between. CDR3 residues: CASSPRSFRTEQFF. CDR3 sequence (DNA): TGTGCCAGCTCCCCCCGGTCGTTCAGAACTGAGCAGTTCTTC.